A single sample is the source of the 28 T cell receptor beta chains below, sequenced in a study of blood T cell repertoires in COVID-19. The assay was immunoSEQ multiplex PCR, and TCRdb's table has in-frame clones only and misses some. The profile covers approximately 140,000 clones, with 84% appearing a single time and about 5.5% taken by the ten largest. Input material: PBMCs or T cells enriched from blood (not recorded which). The receptors derive from a man between 35 and 55 years old with acute COVID-19.

The table lists this clone with a few counts. The J gene is TRBJ1-6, the V gene TRBV7-9, with TRBD1 matching over 7 bases. The CDR3 covers 12 residues. From germline, CDR1 is SEHNR and CDR2 FQNEAQ (reference sequence). J lost 6 bases, V lost 11 bases, and 4 bases had no gene match. Written as DNA, the CDR3 is TGTGCCTTCGGGACAGCTAATTCACCCCTCCACTTT. Its protein product is CAFGTANSPLHF. Together with reference TRBV7-9 and TRBJ1-6, the CDR3 gives the full variable domain: DTGVSQNPRHKITKRGQNVTFRCDPISEHNRLYWYRQTLGQGPEFLTYFQNEAQLEKSRLLSDRFSAERPKGSFSTLEIQRTEQGDSAMYLCAFGTANSPLHFGNGTRLTVT.

This chain links TRBV11-3 with TRBJ2-3; 7 nucleotides agree with TRBD1. Germline loops: CDR1 SGHNT, CDR2 YENEEA. The length of the CDR3 is 15 residues. The V and J ends lost 5 bases and 1 base, in that order; junction bases with no gene match: 6. CDR3 sequence: CASSEQGRRTDTQYF. The CDR3 nucleotides read TGTGCCAGCAGCGAACAGGGGCGCCGCACAGATACGCAGTATTTT.

The chain couples TRBV30 to TRBJ1-5; 7 bases agree with TRBD1. The germline V gene has CDR1 GTSNPN and CDR2 SVGIG (reference sequence). This CDR3 spans 14 amino acids. J gave up 4 bases and V 3 bases, and 6 bases lay outside the gene matches. CDR3 loop: CAWRDGTANQPQHF. CDR3 nucleotide sequence: TGTGCCTGGAGGGACGGGACAGCTAATCAGCCCCAGCATTTT.

CDR3 protein: CASSPRQGDTEAFF. CDR3 coding DNA: TGTGCCAGCTCACCTAGACAGGGAGATACTGAAGCTTTCTTT. The chain has TRBV18 and TRBJ1-1; 7 bases align to TRBD1. Germline assignment: CDR1 KGHSH and CDR2 LQKENI. This CDR3 comprises 14 residues. The V and J ends lost 3 bases and 5 bases, in that order; junction bases with no gene match: 6.

The chain recombines TRBV18 with TRBJ2-1, with 8 bases that match TRBD2. CDR1 and CDR2 (germline): KGHSH, LQKENI. Trimming at V came to 4 bases and at J to 2 bases, leaving 4 bases not matched to a gene. This CDR3 has 15 residues. The CDR3 DNA reads TGTGCCAGCTCACGGGGACTAGTTCCCTACAATGAGCAGTTCTTC. Amino acid sequence: CASSRGLVPYNEQFF. The full variable domain, completed using reference TRBV18 and TRBJ2-1, is NAGVMQNPRHLVRRRGQEARLRCSPMKGHSHVYWYRQLPEEGLKFMVYLQKENIIDESGMPKERFSAEFPKEGPSILRIQQVVRGDSAAYFCASSRGLVPYNEQFFGPGTRLTVL.

The chain couples TRBV30 to TRBJ1-1, with D tentatively TRBD1 (6 bases). The V gene's germline CDR1 is GTSNPN and CDR2 SVGIG (reference sequence). V was cut by 1 base and J by 6 bases, with 18 bases left in between. The CDR3 spans 15 residues. CDR3 protein: CAWSAGQFPGAEAFF. The CDR3 DNA follows: TGTGCCTGGAGTGCAGGACAGTTTCCCGGCGCTGAAGCTTTCTTT.

The chain has TRBV30 and TRBJ1-5, with D possibly TRBD1 on 5 matching bases. Germline CDR1 reads GTSNPN; CDR2 reads SVGIG (reference sequence). The V end was cut by 5 bases, the J end by 2 bases, with 19 bases between. There are 16 residues in the CDR3. The DNA of the CDR3 is TGTGCCTGGGATAGCGGGGCCCACACGGGCAATCAGCCCCAGCATTTT. This gives the protein CAWDSGAHTGNQPQHF. Looking up the rest from reference TRBV30 and TRBJ1-5 gives the full variable domain: SQTIHQWPATLVQPVGSPLSLECTVEGTSNPNLYWYRQAAGRGLQLLFYSVGIGQISSEVPQNLSASRPQDRQFILSSKKLLLSDSGFYLCAWDSGAHTGNQPQHFGDGTRLSIL.

The chain recombines TRBV27 with TRBJ1-4, with TRBD1 matching over 10 bases. J gave up 8 bases and V 8 bases, and 11 bases lay outside the gene matches. The CDR3 loop spans 15 amino acids. CDR1 MNHEY and CDR2 SMNVEV come from the germline V gene (reference sequence). The CDR3 loop reads CASRRKGTGDEKLFF. In DNA form, the CDR3 reads TGTGCCAGCCGGCGTAAGGGGACAGGGGACGAAAAACTGTTTTTT.

This chain uses TRBV6-4 with TRBJ2-5, with TRBD2 identical over 11 bases. Germline trimming cut 8 bases from V and 0 bases from J; bases unmatched to any gene: 5. Germline assignment: CDR1 MRHNA and CDR2 SNTAGT. CDR3 size: 15 residues. The CDR3 region has the DNA TGTGCCAGCGGCCGACTAGCGGGGTACCAAGAGACCCAGTACTTC. Translating it yields CASGRLAGYQETQYF.

The rearrangement joins TRBV14 to TRBJ1-1; D is ambiguous. The CDR3 sequence is 14 residues long. Deletions cut 0 bases from V and 1 base from J, with 6 bases between. The germline V gene encodes CDR1 SGHDN and CDR2 FVKESK. The CDR3 sequence: CASSQDLWNTEAFF. The DNA for the CDR3 is TGTGCCAGCAGCCAAGATCTTTGGAACACTGAAGCTTTCTTT.

This chain's CDR3 is CASSQDAVAGVDTQYF. CDR3 in DNA: TGTGCCAGCAGCCAAGATGCGGTAGCGGGGGTTGATACGCAGTATTTT. This chain links TRBV3-1 (or the pseudogene TRBV3-2) with TRBJ2-3, with 9 bases aligning to TRBD2. Per germline, CDR1 LGHDT and CDR2 YNNKEL (reference sequence). The ends lost 0 bases at V and 6 bases at J; junction bases unmatched: 7. The CDR3 length is 16 residues.

J is TRBJ2-1 and V is TRBV11-2, with D hard to call. Looked up from germline, CDR1 is SGHAT and CDR2 is FQNNGV. The CDR3 sequence is 15 residues long. Trimming took off 5 bases at V and 0 bases at J, with 11 bases between the two ends. The CDR3 region has the DNA TGTGCCAGCAGCCCGAACAGTAGCTCCTACAATGAGCAGTTCTTC. Residues: CASSPNSSSYNEQFF.

This chain links TRBV7-9 with TRBJ1-1; D not certain. V was pared by 4 bases and J by 0 bases, with 15 bases between. The CDR3 runs to 16 residues. From germline, CDR1 is SEHNR and CDR2 FQNEAQ (reference sequence). In DNA, the CDR3 is TGTGCCAGCAGCTCTCTATTGACAAAAATGAACACTGAAGCTTTCTTT. It is translated as CASSSLLTKMNTEAFF.

This chain links TRBV27 with TRBJ1-5, with TRBD1 identical over 8 bases. V trimming: 5 bases; J trimming: 3 bases; junction bases outside the gene matches: 12. The CDR3 has 17 residues. Per the germline V gene, CDR1 is MNHEY and CDR2 is SMNVEV (reference sequence). The CDR3 sequence is CASSLYAGGADNQPQHF. DNA of the CDR3: TGTGCCAGCAGTCTTTACGCAGGGGGCGCCGACAATCAGCCCCAGCATTTT.

The sample holds one count of this clone. The CDR3 region has the DNA TGTGCCAGCGAAGAACAGGGATTTGATGGCTACACCTTC. Its protein is CASEEQGFDGYTF. The V and J genes are TRBV28 and TRBJ1-2, with D perhaps TRBD1 (6 bases). Germline V CDR1 and CDR2: MDHEN, SYDVKM. The CDR3 extends over 13 amino acids. The V and J ends lost 8 bases and 6 bases respectively, with 16 bases between them.

The chain has TRBV5-4 and TRBJ1-1; possibly TRBD1 for D (5 bases). The CDR3 has 14 residues. V lost 4 bases and J 5 bases, leaving 15 bases between the germline ends. Looked up from germline, CDR1 is SGHNT and CDR2 is YYREEE (reference sequence). As DNA, the CDR3 is TGTGCCAGCAGCGTCGGGGGAGAAGGGACTGAAGCTTTCTTT. It yields the protein CASSVGGEGTEAFF.

This chain joins TRBV6-5 and TRBJ1-2; TRBD1 agrees at 7 bases. Germline CDR1 MNHEY, CDR2 SVGAGI. The CDR3 contains 14 residues. V dropped 8 bases and J dropped 5; count of bases not matched to a gene: 11. The CDR3 sequence is CASLDRQGTYGYTF. The CDR3 DNA follows: TGTGCCAGCCTAGACCGACAGGGAACTTATGGCTACACCTTC.

Concerning this clone itself: One end of the junction is discordant with germline, which a read error may explain. The rearrangement joins TRBV5-5 to TRBJ1-2, with 8 bases matching TRBD1. The CDR3 spans 14 residues. Looked up from germline, CDR1 is SGHKS and CDR2 is YYEKEE (reference sequence). CDR3: CARSARQGAGGYTF. In DNA form, the CDR3 reads TGTGCCCGCAGCGCGCGGCAGGGGGCGGGGGGCTACACCTTC.

The chain joins TRBV7-9 to TRBJ2-7; tentatively, D is TRBD2 (6 bases). Germline assignment: CDR1 SEHNR and CDR2 FQNEAQ (reference sequence). Trimming left V 7 bases short and J 6 bases short, with 16 bases between. This CDR3 comprises 13 residues. CDR3 nucleotides: TGTGCCAGCACCCTATACGGGGGACGCGAGCAGTACTTC. Protein sequence: CASTLYGGREQYF.

The rearrangement uses TRBV29-1 and TRBJ2-1; 11 bases are shared with TRBD2. CDR3 length: 13 residues. With V trimmed by 6 bases and J by 3 bases, 1 base remained unmatched. Looked up from germline, CDR1 is SQVTM and CDR2 is ANQGSEA. The DNA of the CDR3 is TGCAGCGTCGGGACTAGCGGCTACAATGAGCAGTTCTTC. It specifies CSVGTSGYNEQFF.

The V and J genes are TRBV9 and TRBJ1-4; 7 bases map to TRBD1. The J segment lost 7 bases and the V segment lost 0 bases, leaving 6 bases of the junction unmatched. From germline, CDR1 is SGDLS and CDR2 YYNGEE. The CDR3 is made up of 15 amino acids. The CDR3 DNA reads TGTGCCAGCAGCGTAGCAGGGGGTTATCGTGAAAAACTGTTTTTT. This encodes CASSVAGGYREKLFF.

The chain links TRBV4-3 to TRBJ2-7; tentative D call: TRBD2 (5 bases). The V end was cut by 0 bases, the J end by 2 bases, with 17 bases between. Germline lookup yields CDR1 LGHNA and CDR2 YSLEER. This CDR3 is 17 amino acids long. CDR3 in amino acids: CASSQETPRVPPYEQYF. Here the CDR3 DNA reads TGCGCCAGCAGCCAAGAGACCCCGCGGGTTCCACCCTACGAGCAGTACTTC.

The rearrangement links TRBV9 to TRBJ2-1; D unresolved. The CDR3 extends over 16 amino acids. CDR1 is SGDLS and CDR2 is YYNGEE in the germline V gene. Trimming took 3 bases from V and 1 from J, leaving 14 bases between them. In DNA, the CDR3 is TGTGCCAGCAGCGGAATACTCGCGGAGTCCTACAATGAGCAGTTCTTC. Protein: CASSGILAESYNEQFF.

This chain uses TRBV28 with TRBJ1-2; possible D gene TRBD1, 5 bases. The CDR3 contains 14 residues. Trimming left V 5 bases short and J 5 bases short, with 15 bases between. Per germline, CDR1 MDHEN and CDR2 SYDVKM. The CDR3 loop is CASSRYGGEYGYTF. The CDR3 nucleotides read TGTGCCAGCAGTAGGTACGGGGGGGAGTATGGCTACACCTTC.

This clone was detected a few times. The V and J genes are TRBV7-9 and TRBJ2-5; the match to TRBD1 covers 8 bases. This CDR3 has 14 residues. V lost 5 bases and J lost 7; bases outside the gene matches: 9. CDR1 and CDR2 from the germline V gene are SEHNR and FQNEAQ (reference sequence). CDR3 nucleotide sequence: TGTGCCAGCAGCCCTTGGACAGGGTCTGGGACCCAGTACTTC. Protein: CASSPWTGSGTQYF.

The V and J genes are TRBV2 and TRBJ2-7; possible D gene TRBD2, 5 bases. CDR3 length equals 15 residues. V lost 6 bases and J lost 0, with 15 bases in between. Per the germline V gene, CDR1 is SNHLY and CDR2 is FYNNEI. In DNA form, the CDR3 reads TGTGCCAGCAGAGAGGCTAGCAGTGTCTCCTACGAGCAGTACTTC. Translation: CASREASSVSYEQYF.

The count of this clone is one. The V gene is TRBV5-4, the J gene TRBJ2-1, with D perhaps TRBD1 (6 bases). V lost 6 bases to trimming and J lost 6 bases, with 10 bases between them. CDR3 size: 12 residues. The germline V gene has CDR1 SGHNT and CDR2 YYREEE (reference sequence). The CDR3 loop is CASNLRGNEQFF. The CDR3 bases are TGTGCCAGCAACCTCAGGGGCAATGAGCAGTTCTTC.

The V and J genes are TRBV9 and TRBJ1-2; 8 nucleotides agree with TRBD1. The CDR3 contains 15 residues. Germline lookup yields CDR1 SGDLS and CDR2 YYNGEE. Trimming cost V 5 bases and J 4 bases; bases outside gene matches: 10. The CDR3 reads CASSDPGGTFYGYTF. Written as DNA, the CDR3 is TGTGCCAGCAGTGATCCAGGGGGCACCTTCTATGGCTACACCTTC.